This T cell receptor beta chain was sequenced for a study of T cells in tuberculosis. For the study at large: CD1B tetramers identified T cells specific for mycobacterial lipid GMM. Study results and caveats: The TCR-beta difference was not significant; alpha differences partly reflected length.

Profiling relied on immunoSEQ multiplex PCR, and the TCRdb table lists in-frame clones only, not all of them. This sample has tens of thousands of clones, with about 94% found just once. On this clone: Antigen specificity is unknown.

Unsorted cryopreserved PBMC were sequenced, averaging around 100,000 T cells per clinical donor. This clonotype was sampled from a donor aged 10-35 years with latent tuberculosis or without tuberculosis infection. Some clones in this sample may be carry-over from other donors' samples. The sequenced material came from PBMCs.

DNA for the CDR3: TGTGCCAGCAGCAATCCCCGAGGCCAACAGACCCAGTACTTC. Translating gives CASSNPRGQQTQYF. This chain uses TRBV21-1 with TRBJ2-5; TRBD2 was called by the table and not checked on the DNA. TRBV21-1 is an annotated pseudogene. This CDR3 has 14 residues.